The 11 T cell receptor beta chains below were found in one sample sequenced in a study of T-cell reconstitution after alpha-beta-depleted transplantation in children. Whole-study findings and limits: Several hundred expanded graft clones reportedly supplied alpha-beta T cells about two months after transplant.

Antigen specificity for these receptors is unknown. TCRbeta library preparation incorporated unique molecular identifiers. TCRdb called the PCR reads again in MiXCR, with one record for every CDR3 protein. In the table there are about 32,000 distinct CDR3 sequences, less than 8.5% of which are singletons. Sample: peripheral blood, taken 60 days after TCRalphabeta/CD19-depleted stem cell transplant. These receptors originate from a child younger than two who had a stem cell transplant for acute myeloid leukemia, so the T cells may come from the graft donor.

This clonotype was counted ten times or more. V usage is TRBV27 and J usage is TRBJ2-3; no firm D call. Trimming took off 5 bases at V and 5 bases at J, with 11 bases between the two ends. The CDR3 loop spans 13 amino acids. CDR1 is MNHEY, CDR2 SMNVEV, per germline (reference sequence). CDR3 region: CASSPSEGDTQYF. In DNA, the CDR3 is TGTGCCAGCAGTCCCTCAGAAGGAGATACGCAGTATTTT.

This clonotype has a count of ten or more. The rearrangement links TRBV24-1 to TRBJ2-7, with TRBD2 matching over 9 bases. The CDR3 length is 15 residues. Germline CDR1 reads KGHDR; CDR2 reads SFDVKD. Trimming at V came to 4 bases and at J to 7 bases, leaving 10 bases not matched to a gene. The CDR3 DNA reads as TGTGCCACCAGTGAATCACTAGCGGGTCCGGGGGAGCAGTACTTC. Amino acids: CATSESLAGPGEQYF.

The table lists this clonotype with many counts. This chain connects TRBV4-3 to TRBJ1-2, with D tentatively TRBD1 (6 bases). Per the germline V gene, CDR1 is LGHNA and CDR2 is YSLEER. The CDR3 runs to 16 residues. Trimming left V 4 bases short and J 8 bases short, with 23 bases between. Here the CDR3 reads CASSPKRGTLPGGYTF. The CDR3 DNA reads TGCGCCAGCAGCCCAAAGAGGGGGACCCTTCCCGGAGGCTACACCTTC.

This clonotype was seen ten or more times. The chain combines TRBV4-3 with TRBJ2-2; D could derive from TRBD1 or TRBD2 (5 bases each). Trimming removed 0 bases from V and 7 bases from J, with 18 bases in between. Germline V gene sequence: CDR1 LGHNA, CDR2 YSLEER. The length of the CDR3 is 17 residues. Written as DNA, the CDR3 is TGCGCCAGCAGCCAAGAGGTCGCAGGGACGTCATTCGGGGAGCTGTTTTTT. Amino acid sequence: CASSQEVAGTSFGELFF.

At least ten counts were recorded for this clonotype. J is TRBJ1-1 and V is TRBV6-4; the D is unclear. V shed 0 bases and J shed 1 base, with 12 bases lying between them. Germline CDR1 and CDR2: MRHNA and SNTAGT. The CDR3 extends over 16 amino acids. The CDR3 here is CASSDSKGSKNTEAFF. CDR3 DNA sequence: TGTGCCAGCAGTGACTCGAAGGGCTCCAAGAACACTGAAGCTTTCTTT.

This clonotype occurred many times. J is TRBJ2-7 and V is TRBV9; TRBD1 agrees at 8 bases. The CDR3 consists of 14 residues. CDR1 and CDR2 (germline): SGDLS, YYNGEE. J gave up 5 bases and V 2 bases, and 6 bases lay outside the gene matches. Written as DNA, the CDR3 is TGTGCCAGCAGCGTGGGGGACAGGAGGGACGAGCAGTACTTC. Translation gives CASSVGDRRDEQYF.

This chain uses TRBV18 with TRBJ2-6; D gene uncertain. V was cut by 1 base and J by 0 bases, with 7 bases left in between. Per germline, CDR1 KGHSH and CDR2 LQKENI. This CDR3 is 16 amino acids long. CDR3 in DNA: TGTGCCAGCTCACCACGGAGAGACTCTGGGGCCAACGTCCTGACTTTC. Protein sequence: CASSPRRDSGANVLTF. The whole variable domain, remainder taken from reference TRBV18 and TRBJ2-6, is NAGVMQNPRHLVRRRGQEARLRCSPMKGHSHVYWYRQLPEEGLKFMVYLQKENIIDESGMPKERFSAEFPKEGPSILRIQQVVRGDSAAYFCASSPRRDSGANVLTFGAGSRLTVL.

This clonotype came up many times. The CDR3 sequence: CSVGQEYEQYF. The CDR3 region has the DNA TGCAGCGTGGGACAGGAATACGAGCAGTACTTC. This sequence joins TRBV29-1 and TRBJ2-7, with TRBD1 identical over 8 bases. Germline CDR1 reads SQVTM; CDR2 reads ANQGSEA. There are 11 residues in the CDR3. V lost 6 bases to trimming and J lost 4 bases; unmatched junction nucleotides: 2.

This clonotype was seen ten or more times. The V call is TRBV28, the J call TRBJ2-7; possible D gene TRBD2, 7 bases. This CDR3 is built from 14 residues. Germline lookup yields CDR1 MDHEN and CDR2 SYDVKM. The V end was cut by 3 bases, the J end by 3 bases, with 12 bases between. The CDR3 DNA is TGTGCCAGCAGTTTGGGTAGGGGGGGCTACGAGCAGTACTTC. Translated: CASSLGRGGYEQYF.

There are many counts of this clonotype. The CDR3 bases are TGTGCCAGCAGCCCTCAGGGGTTCGATCGGGAAAAACTGTTTTTT. Translating it yields CASSPQGFDREKLFF. The J gene is TRBJ1-4, the V gene TRBV7-8; D may be TRBD1 (6 bases). CDR1 SGHVS and CDR2 FQNEAQ come from the germline V gene. This CDR3 is 15 amino acids long. Deletions cut 5 bases from V and 8 bases from J, with 18 bases between.

This clonotype came up many times. The rearrangement uses TRBV10-3 and TRBJ2-7, with no clear D. The V gene's germline CDR1 is ENHRY and CDR2 SYGVKD. The CDR3 is 12 amino acids. Deletions cut 2 bases from V and 4 bases from J, with 6 bases between. The CDR3 bases are TGTGCCATCAGTGAGGGAGTGTACGAGCAGTACTTC. Amino acid sequence: CAISEGVYEQYF.